What follows are 2 T cell receptor beta chains derived from one specimen sequenced in a study of response to subunit inactivated influenza vaccine. One entry per CDR3 protein results from TCRdb running MiXCR on the RT-PCR reads. The sample contains around 750,000 distinct CDR3 sequences, around 21% of which appear only once. This material consisted of PBMCs from blood, taken around 5 days after vaccination. These receptors originate from a man aged 45-65 years who received an inactivated influenza vaccine.

V gene TRBV5-1 combines with J gene TRBJ2-1; D possibly corresponds to TRBD2 (5 bases). CDR3 size: 15 residues. V was trimmed by 4 bases and J by 7 bases, leaving 18 bases between them. CDR1 is SGHRS, CDR2 YFSETQ, per germline. The CDR3 loop reads CASSPLGESTNEQFF. DNA for the CDR3: TGCGCCAGCAGCCCTCTCGGGGAGAGTACAAATGAGCAGTTCTTC.

V is TRBV20-1 and J is TRBJ1-6; no reliable D call. Trimming cost V 3 bases and J 10 bases, with 13 bases left between them. Germline CDR1 is DFQATT and CDR2 is SNEGSKA (reference sequence). CDR3 length equals 13 residues. Here the CDR3 reads CSASRREGSPLHF. For the CDR3, the DNA is TGCAGTGCTAGCAGGAGGGAAGGCTCACCCCTCCACTTT.